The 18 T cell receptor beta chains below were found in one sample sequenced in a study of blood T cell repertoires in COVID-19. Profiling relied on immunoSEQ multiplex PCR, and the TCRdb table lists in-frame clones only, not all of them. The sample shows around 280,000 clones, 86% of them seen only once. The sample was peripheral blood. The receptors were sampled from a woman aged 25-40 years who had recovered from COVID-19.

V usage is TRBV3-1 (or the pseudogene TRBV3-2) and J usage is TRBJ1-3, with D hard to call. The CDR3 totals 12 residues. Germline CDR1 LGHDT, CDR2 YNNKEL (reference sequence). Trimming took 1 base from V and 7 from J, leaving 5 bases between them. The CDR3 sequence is CASSQVPNTIYF. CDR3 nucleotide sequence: TGTGCCAGCAGCCAAGTCCCTAACACCATATATTTT.

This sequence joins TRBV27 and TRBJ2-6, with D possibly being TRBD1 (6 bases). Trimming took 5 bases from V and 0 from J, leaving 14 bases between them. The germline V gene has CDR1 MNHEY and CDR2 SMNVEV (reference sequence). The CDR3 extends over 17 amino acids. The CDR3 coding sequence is TGTGCCAGCAGTCGCCTTCCAGGGGTCTCTGGGGCCAACGTCCTGACTTTC. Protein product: CASSRLPGVSGANVLTF.

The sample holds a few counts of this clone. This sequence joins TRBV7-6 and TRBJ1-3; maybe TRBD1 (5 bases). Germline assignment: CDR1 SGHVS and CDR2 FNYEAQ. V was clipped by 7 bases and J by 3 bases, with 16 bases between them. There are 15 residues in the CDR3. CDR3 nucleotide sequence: TGTGCCAGCACCCCTAGCCGGGACTTTGGAAACACCATATATTTT. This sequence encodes CASTPSRDFGNTIYF.

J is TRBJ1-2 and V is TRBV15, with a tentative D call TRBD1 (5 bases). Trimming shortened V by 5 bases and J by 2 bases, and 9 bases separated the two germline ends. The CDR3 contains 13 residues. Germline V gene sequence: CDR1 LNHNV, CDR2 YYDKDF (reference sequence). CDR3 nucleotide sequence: TGTGCCACCAGCTCCAGGGTGAACTATGGCTACACCTTC. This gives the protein CATSSRVNYGYTF.

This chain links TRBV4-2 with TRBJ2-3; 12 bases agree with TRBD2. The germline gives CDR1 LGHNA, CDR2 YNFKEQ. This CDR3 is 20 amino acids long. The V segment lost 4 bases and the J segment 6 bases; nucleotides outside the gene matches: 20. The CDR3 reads CASSRPEEGASGRAPDTQYF. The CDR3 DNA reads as TGTGCCAGCAGCCGCCCCGAAGAGGGGGCTAGCGGGAGGGCCCCCGATACGCAGTATTTT.

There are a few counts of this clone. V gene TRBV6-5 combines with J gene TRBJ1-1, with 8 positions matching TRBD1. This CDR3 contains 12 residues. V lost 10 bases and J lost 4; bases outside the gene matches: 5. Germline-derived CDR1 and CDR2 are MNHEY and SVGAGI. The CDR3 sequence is CATRQGPTEAFF. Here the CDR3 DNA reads TGTGCCACCCGACAGGGGCCCACTGAAGCTTTCTTT.

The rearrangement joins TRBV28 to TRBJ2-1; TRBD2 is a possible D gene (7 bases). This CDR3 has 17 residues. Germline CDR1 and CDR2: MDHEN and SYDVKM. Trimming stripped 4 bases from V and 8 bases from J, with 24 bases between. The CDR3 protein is CASSSRMRGRAVDEQFF. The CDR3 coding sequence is TGTGCCAGCAGTTCCCGAATGAGGGGGAGGGCCGTTGATGAGCAGTTCTTC.

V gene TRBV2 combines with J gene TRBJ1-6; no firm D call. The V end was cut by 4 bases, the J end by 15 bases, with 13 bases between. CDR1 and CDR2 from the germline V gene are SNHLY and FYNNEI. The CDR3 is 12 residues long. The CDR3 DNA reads TGTGCCAGCAGTGGTAGTACCTCGCTCCTCCACTTT. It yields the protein CASSGSTSLLHF. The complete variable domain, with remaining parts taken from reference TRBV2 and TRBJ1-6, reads EPEVTQTPSHQVTQMGQEVILRCVPISNHLYFYWYRQILGQKVEFLVSFYNNEISEKSEIFDDQFSVERPDGSNFTLKIRSTKLEDSAMYFCASSGSTSLLHFGNGTRLTVT.

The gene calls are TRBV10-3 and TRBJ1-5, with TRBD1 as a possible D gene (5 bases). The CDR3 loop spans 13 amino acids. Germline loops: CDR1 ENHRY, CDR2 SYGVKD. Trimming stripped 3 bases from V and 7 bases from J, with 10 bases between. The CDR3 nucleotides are TGTGCCATCAGTGACAGGGTTGAACAGCCCCAGCATTTT. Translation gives CAISDRVEQPQHF.

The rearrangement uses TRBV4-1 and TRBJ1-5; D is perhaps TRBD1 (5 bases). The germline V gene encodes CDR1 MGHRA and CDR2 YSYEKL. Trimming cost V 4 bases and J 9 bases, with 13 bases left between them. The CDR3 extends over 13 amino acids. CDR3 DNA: TGCGCCAGCAGCCTAAAGCCCGGGGGGCCCCAGCATTTT. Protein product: CASSLKPGGPQHF.

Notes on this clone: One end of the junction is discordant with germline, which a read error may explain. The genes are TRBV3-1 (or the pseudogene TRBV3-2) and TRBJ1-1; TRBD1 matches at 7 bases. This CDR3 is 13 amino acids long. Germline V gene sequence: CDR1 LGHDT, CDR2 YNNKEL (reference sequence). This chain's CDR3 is CASSQDTRTGKIF. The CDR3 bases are TGTGCCAGCAGCCAAGACACGAGGACAGGCAAGATCTTT.

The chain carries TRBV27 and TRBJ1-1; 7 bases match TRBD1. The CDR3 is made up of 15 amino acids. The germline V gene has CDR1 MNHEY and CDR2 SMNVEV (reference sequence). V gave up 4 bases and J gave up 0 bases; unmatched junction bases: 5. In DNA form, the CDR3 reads TGTGCCAGCAGTTATCGGACAGGCTTGAACACTGAAGCTTTCTTT. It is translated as CASSYRTGLNTEAFF.

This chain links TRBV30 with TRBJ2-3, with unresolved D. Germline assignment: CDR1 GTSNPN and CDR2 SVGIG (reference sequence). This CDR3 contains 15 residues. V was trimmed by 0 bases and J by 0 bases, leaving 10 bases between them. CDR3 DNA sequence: TGTGCCTGGAGTGTTGGCAGTTCTAGCACAGATACGCAGTATTTT. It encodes CAWSVGSSSTDTQYF.

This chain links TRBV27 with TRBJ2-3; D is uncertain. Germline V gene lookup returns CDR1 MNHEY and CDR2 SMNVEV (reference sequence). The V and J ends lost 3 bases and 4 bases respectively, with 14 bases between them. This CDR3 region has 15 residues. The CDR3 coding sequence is TGTGCCAGCAGTTTTATGGCCAGCGCTCCAGATACGCAGTATTTT. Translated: CASSFMASAPDTQYF.

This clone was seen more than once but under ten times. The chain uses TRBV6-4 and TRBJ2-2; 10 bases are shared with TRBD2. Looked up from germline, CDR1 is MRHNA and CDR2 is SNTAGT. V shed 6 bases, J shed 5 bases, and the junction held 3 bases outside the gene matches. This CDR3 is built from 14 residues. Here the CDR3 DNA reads TGTGCCAGCAGCAGCGGGGGGGATACCGGGGAGCTGTTTTTT. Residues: CASSSGGDTGELFF.

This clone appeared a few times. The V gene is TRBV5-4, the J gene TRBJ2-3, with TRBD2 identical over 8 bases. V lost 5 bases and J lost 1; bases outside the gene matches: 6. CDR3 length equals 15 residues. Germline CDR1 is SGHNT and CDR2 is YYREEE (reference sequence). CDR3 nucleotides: TGTGCCAGCAGTCCCAGCGGGGGACGCACAGATACGCAGTATTTT. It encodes CASSPSGGRTDTQYF. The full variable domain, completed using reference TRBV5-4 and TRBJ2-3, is ETGVTQSPTHLIKTRGQQVTLRCSSQSGHNTVSWYQQALGQGPQFIFQYYREEENGRGNFPPRFSGLQFPNYSSELNVNALELDDSALYLCASSPSGGRTDTQYFGPGTRLTVL.

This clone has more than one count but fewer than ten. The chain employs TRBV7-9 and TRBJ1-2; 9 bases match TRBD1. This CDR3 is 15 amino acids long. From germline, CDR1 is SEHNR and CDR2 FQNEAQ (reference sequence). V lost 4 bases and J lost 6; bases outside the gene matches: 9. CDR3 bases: TGTGCCAGCAGCTCACCCGACAGGGGGGGAGATGGCTACACCTTC. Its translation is CASSSPDRGGDGYTF.

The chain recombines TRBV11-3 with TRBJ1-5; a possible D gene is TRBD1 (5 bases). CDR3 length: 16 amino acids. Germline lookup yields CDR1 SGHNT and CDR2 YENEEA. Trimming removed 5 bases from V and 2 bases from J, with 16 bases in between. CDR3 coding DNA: TGTGCCAGCAGCCCGGGGGGGATGGGAGGCAATCAGCCCCAGCATTTT. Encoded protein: CASSPGGMGGNQPQHF.